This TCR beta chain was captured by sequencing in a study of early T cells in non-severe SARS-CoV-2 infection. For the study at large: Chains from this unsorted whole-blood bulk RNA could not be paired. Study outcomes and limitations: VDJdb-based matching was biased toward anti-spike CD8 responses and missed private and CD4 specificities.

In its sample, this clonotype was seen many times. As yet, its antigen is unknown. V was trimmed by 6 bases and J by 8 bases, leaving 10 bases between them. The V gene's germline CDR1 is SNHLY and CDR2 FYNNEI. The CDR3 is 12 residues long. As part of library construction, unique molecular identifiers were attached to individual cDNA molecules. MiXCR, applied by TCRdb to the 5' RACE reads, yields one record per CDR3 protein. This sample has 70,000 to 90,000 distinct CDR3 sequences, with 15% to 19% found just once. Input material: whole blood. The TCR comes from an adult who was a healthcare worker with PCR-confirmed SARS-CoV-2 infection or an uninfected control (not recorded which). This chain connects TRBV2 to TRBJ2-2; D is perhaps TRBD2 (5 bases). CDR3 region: CASRASLGELFF. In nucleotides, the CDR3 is TGTGCCAGCAGGGCTAGCCTTGGGGAGCTGTTTTTT.